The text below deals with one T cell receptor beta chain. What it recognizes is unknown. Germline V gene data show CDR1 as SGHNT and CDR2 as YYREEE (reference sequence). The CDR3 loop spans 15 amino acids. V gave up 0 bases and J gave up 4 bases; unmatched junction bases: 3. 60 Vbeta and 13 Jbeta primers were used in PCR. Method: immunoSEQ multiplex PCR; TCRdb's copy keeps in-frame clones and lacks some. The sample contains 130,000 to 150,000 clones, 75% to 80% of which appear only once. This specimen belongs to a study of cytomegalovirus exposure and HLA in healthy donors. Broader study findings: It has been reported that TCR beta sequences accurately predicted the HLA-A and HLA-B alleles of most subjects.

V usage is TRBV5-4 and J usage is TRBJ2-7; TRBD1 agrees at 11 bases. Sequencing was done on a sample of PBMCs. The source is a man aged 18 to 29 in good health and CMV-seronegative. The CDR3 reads CASSLGTGGQYEQYF. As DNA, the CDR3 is TGTGCCAGCAGCTTGGGGACAGGGGGCCAATACGAGCAGTACTTC.